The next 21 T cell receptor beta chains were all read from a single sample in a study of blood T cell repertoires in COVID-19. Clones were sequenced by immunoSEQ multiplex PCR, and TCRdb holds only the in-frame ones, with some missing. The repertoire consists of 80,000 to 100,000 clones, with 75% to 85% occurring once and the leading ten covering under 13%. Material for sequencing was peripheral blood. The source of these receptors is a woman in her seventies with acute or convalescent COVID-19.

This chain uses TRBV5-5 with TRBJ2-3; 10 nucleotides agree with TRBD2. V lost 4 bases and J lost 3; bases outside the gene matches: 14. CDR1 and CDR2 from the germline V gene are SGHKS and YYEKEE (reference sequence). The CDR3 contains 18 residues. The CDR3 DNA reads TGTGCCAGCAGCCCCCAGGTGGGAGCGGGAGGGGGAACAGATACGCAGTATTTT. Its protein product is CASSPQVGAGGGTDTQYF.

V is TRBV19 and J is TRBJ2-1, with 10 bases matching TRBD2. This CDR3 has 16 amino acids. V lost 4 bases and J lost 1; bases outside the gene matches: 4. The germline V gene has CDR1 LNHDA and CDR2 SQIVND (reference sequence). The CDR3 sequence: CASSRRLAGSYNEQFF. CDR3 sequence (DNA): TGTGCCAGTAGTAGGCGACTAGCGGGTTCCTACAATGAGCAGTTCTTC. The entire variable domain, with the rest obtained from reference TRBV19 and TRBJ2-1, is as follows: DGGITQSPKYLFRKEGQNVTLSCEQNLNHDAMYWYRQDPGQGLRLIYYSQIVNDFQKGDIAEGYSVSREKKESFPLTVTSAQKNPTAFYLCASSRRLAGSYNEQFFGPGTRLTVL.

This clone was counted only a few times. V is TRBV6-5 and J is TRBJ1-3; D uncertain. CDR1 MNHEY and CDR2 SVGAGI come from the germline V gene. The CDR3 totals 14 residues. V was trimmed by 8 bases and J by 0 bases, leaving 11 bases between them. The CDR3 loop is CASARAASGNTIYF. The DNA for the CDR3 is TGTGCCAGCGCAAGAGCGGCCTCTGGAAACACCATATATTTT.

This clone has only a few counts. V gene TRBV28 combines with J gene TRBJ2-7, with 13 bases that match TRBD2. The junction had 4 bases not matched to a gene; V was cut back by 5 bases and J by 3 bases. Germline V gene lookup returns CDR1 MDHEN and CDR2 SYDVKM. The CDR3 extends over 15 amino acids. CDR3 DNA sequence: TGTGCCAGCAGTAGGACTAGCGGGAGAGGCTACGAGCAGTACTTC. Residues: CASSRTSGRGYEQYF. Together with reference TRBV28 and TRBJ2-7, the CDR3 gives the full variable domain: DVKVTQSSRYLVKRTGEKVFLECVQDMDHENMFWYRQDPGLGLRLIYFSYDVKMKEKGDIPEGYSVSREKKERFSLILESASTNQTSMYLCASSRTSGRGYEQYFGPGTRLTVT.

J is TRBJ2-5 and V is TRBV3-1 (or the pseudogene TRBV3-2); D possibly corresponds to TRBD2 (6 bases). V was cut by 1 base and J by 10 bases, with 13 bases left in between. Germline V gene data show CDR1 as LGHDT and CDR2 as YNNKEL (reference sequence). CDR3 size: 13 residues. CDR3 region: CASSQARETNQYF. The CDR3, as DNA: TGTGCCAGCAGCCAAGCCCGGGAGACTAACCAGTACTTC.

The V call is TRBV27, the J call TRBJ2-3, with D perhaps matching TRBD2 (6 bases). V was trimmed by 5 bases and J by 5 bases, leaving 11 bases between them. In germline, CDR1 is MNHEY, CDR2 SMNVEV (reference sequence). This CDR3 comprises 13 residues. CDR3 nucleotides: TGTGCCAGCAGTCTTCAGGGAGGAGATACGCAGTATTTT. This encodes CASSLQGGDTQYF.

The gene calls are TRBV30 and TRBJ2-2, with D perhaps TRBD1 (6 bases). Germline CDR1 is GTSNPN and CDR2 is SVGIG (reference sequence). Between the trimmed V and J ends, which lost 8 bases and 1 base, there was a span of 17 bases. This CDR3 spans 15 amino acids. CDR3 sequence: CARTQTGWNTGELFF. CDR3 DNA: TGTGCCAGGACACAGACAGGCTGGAACACCGGGGAGCTGTTTTTT.

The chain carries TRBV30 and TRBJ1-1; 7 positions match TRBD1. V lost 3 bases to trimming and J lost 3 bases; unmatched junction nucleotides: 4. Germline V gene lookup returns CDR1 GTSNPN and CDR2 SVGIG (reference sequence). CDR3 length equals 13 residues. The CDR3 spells CAWSGRGDTEAFF. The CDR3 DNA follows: TGTGCCTGGAGCGGCAGGGGGGACACTGAAGCTTTCTTT.

In nucleotides, the CDR3 is TGCGCCAGCAGCTTGGTTAGCGGGAGTCTGGAGACCCAGTACTTC. It codes for CASSLVSGSLETQYF. The chain joins TRBV5-1 to TRBJ2-5, with TRBD2 matching 9 bases. The CDR3 is 15 residues long. Looked up from germline, CDR1 is SGHRS and CDR2 is YFSETQ. The trim removed 0 bases at V and 5 bases at J, leaving 5 bases unmatched.

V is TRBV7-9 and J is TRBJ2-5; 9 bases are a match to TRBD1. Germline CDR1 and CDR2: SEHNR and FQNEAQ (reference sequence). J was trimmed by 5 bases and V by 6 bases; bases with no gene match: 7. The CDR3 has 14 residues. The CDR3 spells CASSPTGGRETQYF. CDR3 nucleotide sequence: TGTGCCAGCAGTCCGACAGGGGGTAGGGAGACCCAGTACTTC.

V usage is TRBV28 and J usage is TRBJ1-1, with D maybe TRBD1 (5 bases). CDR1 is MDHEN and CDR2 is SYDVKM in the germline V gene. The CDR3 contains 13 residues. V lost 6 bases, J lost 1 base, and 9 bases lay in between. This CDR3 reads CASRGLGNTEAFF. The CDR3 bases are TGTGCCAGCAGGGGACTGGGGAACACTGAAGCTTTCTTT.

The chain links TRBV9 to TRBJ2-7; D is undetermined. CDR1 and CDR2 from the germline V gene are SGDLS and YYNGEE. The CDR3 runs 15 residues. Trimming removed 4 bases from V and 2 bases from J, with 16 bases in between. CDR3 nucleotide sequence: TGTGCCAGCAGCCCACACTCGGGTTCCGCCTACGAGCAGTACTTC. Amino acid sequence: CASSPHSGSAYEQYF.

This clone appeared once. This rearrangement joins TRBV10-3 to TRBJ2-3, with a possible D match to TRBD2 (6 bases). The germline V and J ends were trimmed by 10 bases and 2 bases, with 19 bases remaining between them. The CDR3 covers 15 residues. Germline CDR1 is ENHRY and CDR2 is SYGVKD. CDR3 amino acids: CATSGGGTYTDTQYF. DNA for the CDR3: TGTGCCACCTCCGGTGGGGGGACTTACACAGATACGCAGTATTTT.

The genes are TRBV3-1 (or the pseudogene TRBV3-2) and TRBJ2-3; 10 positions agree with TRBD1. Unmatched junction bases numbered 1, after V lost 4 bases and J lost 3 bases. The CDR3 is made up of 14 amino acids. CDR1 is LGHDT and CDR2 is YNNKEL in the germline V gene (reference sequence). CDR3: CASSRDRGTDTQYF. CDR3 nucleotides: TGTGCCAGCAGCCGGGACAGGGGAACAGATACGCAGTATTTT.

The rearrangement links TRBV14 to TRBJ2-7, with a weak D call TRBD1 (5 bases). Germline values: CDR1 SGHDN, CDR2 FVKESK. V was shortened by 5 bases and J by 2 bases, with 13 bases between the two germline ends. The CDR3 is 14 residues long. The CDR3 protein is CASSSMTATYEQYF. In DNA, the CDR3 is TGTGCCAGCAGCTCCATGACAGCGACCTACGAGCAGTACTTC.

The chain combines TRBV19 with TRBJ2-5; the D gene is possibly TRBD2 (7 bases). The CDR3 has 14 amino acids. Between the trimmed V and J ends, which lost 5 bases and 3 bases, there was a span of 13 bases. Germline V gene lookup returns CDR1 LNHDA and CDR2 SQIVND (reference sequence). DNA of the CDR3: TGTGCCAGTAGTGCACAGGGAGGGGAAGAGACCCAGTACTTC. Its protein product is CASSAQGGEETQYF.

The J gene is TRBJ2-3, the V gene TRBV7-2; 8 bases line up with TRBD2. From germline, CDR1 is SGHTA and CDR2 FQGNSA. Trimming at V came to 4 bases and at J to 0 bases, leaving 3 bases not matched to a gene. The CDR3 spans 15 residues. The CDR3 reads CASSSAGGSTDTQYF. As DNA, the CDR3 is TGTGCCAGCAGCTCGGCGGGGGGTAGCACAGATACGCAGTATTTT.

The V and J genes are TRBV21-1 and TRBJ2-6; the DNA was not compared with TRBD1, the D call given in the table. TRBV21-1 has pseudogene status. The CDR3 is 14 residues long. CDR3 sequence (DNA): TGTGCCAGCCTTCAGGGCTCTGGGGCCAACGTCCTGACTTTC. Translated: CASLQGSGANVLTF.

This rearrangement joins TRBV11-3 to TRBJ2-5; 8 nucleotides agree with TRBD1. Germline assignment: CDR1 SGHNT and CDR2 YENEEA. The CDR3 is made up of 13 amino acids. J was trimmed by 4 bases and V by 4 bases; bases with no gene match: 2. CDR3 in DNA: TGTGCCAGCAGCTCAGGGGGCTCAGAGACCCAGTACTTC. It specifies CASSSGGSETQYF.

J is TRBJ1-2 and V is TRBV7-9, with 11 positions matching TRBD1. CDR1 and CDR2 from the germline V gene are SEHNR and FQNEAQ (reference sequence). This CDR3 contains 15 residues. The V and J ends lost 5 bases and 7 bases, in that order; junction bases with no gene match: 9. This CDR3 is CASSTGQGGTIGYTF. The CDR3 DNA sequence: TGTGCCAGCAGCACGGGACAGGGGGGAACTATTGGCTACACCTTC.

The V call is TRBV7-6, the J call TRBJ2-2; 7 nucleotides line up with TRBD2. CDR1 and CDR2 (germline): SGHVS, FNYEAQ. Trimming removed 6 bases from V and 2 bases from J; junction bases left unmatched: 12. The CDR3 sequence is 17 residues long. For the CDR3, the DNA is TGTGCCAGCAGTCCGAACAGCGGGACCCTCAACACCGGGGAGCTGTTTTTT. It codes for CASSPNSGTLNTGELFF.